This record looks at one TCR beta chain sequence and its context. Its cognate antigen is unknown. Individual cDNA molecules received unique molecular identifiers in the library. MiXCR was run by TCRdb on the RACE reads, yielding one entry per CDR3 protein. In the table there are approximately 73,000 distinct CDR3 sequences, 10% of which are singletons. Per the germline V gene, CDR1 is KGHSH and CDR2 is LQKENI. The CDR3 extends over 14 amino acids. The germline V and J ends were trimmed by 2 bases and 3 bases, with 11 bases remaining between them. The sample comes from a study of human T cells and chemical hapten exposure. Study-level results: It was expanded TCRs that formed significantly more large CDR3 similarity clusters than controls did. TCRs above 1 in 1000 frequency did not change with DPC sensitization.

Indicated time point: patch test 1, 2 weeks after DPC sensitization. Noted treatment: therapeutic diphenylcyclopropenone sensitization with weekly scalp DPC. Sample donors consisted of patients with alopecia, aged 18 to 70 years, who were suitable for DPC. The source was whole blood, collected in connection with sensitization to the hapten diphenylcyclopropenone (DPC). This chain links TRBV18 with TRBJ2-7; D gene ambiguous. This receptor was taken from a woman aged 50 to 65 with alopecia areata. Some clones in this sample may be carry-over from other donors' samples. This chain's CDR3 is CASSPGRPIYEQYF. CDR3 sequence (DNA): TGTGCCAGCTCACCAGGGCGGCCAATCTACGAGCAGTACTTC.